This T cell receptor (beta chain) was recovered during a study of tumor-infiltrating lymphocytes in primary liver carcinoma. A primer matching the constant region was used to make TCR beta cDNA from 500 to 650 ng of total RNA. Three rounds of nested multiplex PCR with slightly modified ARM-PCR produced TCR beta libraries. TCRdb redid the calling of the multiplex PCR reads with MiXCR, one entry per CDR3 protein. Counted here are about 130,000 distinct CDR3 sequences, 64% occurring once; the ten biggest clones make up more than 7%. About this clonotype itself: The antigen is unknown.

Study-wide results and limits: Tumors and blood were compared for top-250-clone fraction, and tumors had the significantly higher value (p = 0.039). Found in all five tumor regions were only about 7.5-25% of top clones.

Unsorted bulk tissue, about 19-31 mg of it, served as the source for co-extraction of RNA and DNA. At sampling, these chronic HBV carriers had received no treatment. Sequencing input: liver tumor tissue from sampling region 3. Noted subset: tumor region T3, left-lateral pole. The TCR was taken from a woman aged 60-75 years with primary liver carcinoma and hepatitis B virus infection.

The CDR3 nucleotides read TGCGCCAGCAGCCACACCGGGACACGGAACTATGGTTGCACCTTC. Residues: CASSHTGTRNYGCTF. The rearrangement uses TRBV4-1 and TRBJ1-2; D possibly corresponds to TRBD1 (6 bases). The V gene's germline CDR1 is MGHRA and CDR2 YSYEKL. V lost 3 bases, J lost 13 bases, and 24 bases lay in between. There are 15 residues in the CDR3.